This T cell receptor (beta chain) originates from a study of cytomegalovirus exposure and HLA in healthy donors. Study-level background: Researchers previously reported finding about 110 million unique TCR beta sequences from 170 million or so T cells. The study's early data release held 75 million to 95 million unique TCRs from HLA-typed donors. General study findings and limits: In an earlier analysis, in fewer than 700 donors, most V segments appeared productive either ~87% or ~30% of the time. The authors later found TCR association rates varying by HLA locus, with DRB1 most and HLA-C fewest.

Amplification used 60 Vbeta primers and 13 Jbeta primers. Repertoires were generated with immunoSEQ multiplex PCR, while TCRdb's copy carries only in-frame clones and drops some. The sample lists some 120,000 clones, 15% seen once, with under 2.5% in the top ten. After removal of 4 bases from V and 3 bases from J, the junction contained 1 base not matched to a gene. This CDR3 contains 15 residues. Looked up from germline, CDR1 is SGHVS and CDR2 is FQNEAQ. A word on this clone: What it binds is unknown.

The specimen sequenced was PBMCs. This receptor was identified in a woman aged 18-29 years in good health and CMV-seronegative. This chain connects TRBV7-8 to TRBJ2-6; TRBD1 matches at 9 bases. In DNA, the CDR3 is TGTGCCAGCAGCTCGGGACAGGGTGGGGCCAACGTCCTGACTTTC. It codes for CASSSGQGGANVLTF. The whole variable domain, filled in from reference TRBV7-8 and TRBJ2-6, reads GAGVSQSPRYKVAKRGQDVALRCDPISGHVSLFWYQQALGQGPEFLTYFQNEAQLDKSGLPSDRFFAERPEGSVSTLKIQRTQQEDSAVYLCASSSGQGGANVLTFGAGSRLTVL.